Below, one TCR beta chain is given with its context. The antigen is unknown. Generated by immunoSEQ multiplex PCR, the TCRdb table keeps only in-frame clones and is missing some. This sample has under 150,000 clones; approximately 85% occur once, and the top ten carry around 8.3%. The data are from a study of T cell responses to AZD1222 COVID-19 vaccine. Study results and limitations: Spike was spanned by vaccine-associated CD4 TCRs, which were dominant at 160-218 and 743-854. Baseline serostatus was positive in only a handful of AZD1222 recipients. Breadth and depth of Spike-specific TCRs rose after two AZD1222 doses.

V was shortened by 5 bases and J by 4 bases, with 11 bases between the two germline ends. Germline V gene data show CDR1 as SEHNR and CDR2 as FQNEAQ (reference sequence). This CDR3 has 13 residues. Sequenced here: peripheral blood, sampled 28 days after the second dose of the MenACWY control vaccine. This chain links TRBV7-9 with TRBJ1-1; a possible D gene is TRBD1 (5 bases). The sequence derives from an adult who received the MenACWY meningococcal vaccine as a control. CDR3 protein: CASSPVGLTEAFF. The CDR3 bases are TGTGCCAGCAGCCCGGTGGGGCTCACTGAAGCTTTCTTT.